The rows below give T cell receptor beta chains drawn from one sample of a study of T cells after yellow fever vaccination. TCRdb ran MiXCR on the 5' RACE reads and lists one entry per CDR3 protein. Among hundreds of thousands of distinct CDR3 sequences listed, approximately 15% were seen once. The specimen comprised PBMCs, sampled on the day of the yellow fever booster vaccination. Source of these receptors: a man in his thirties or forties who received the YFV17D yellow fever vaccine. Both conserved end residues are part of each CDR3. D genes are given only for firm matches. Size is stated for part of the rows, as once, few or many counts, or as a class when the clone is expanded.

DNA: TGCAGCGTTGGACAGGGGTCCAACGAGCAGTACTTC; CDR3: CSVGQGSNEQYF; J: TRBJ2-7; D: TRBD1; V: TRBV29-1; size: few
DNA: TGCACCAGCAGCCAAGATTGGCGGGAAAGATTCAATGAGCAGTTCTTC; CDR3: CTSSQDWRERFNEQFF; J: TRBJ2-1; D: -; V: TRBV1; size: -
DNA: TGTGCCAGTAGTATCCTCGGGACAGGGAGGGGCGAGCAGTACTTC; CDR3: CASSILGTGRGEQYF; J: TRBJ2-7; D: TRBD1; V: TRBV19; size: few
DNA: TGCGCCAGCAGTTCGGACAGGTCGGGGGAAGCTTTCTTT; CDR3: CASSSDRSGEAFF; J: TRBJ1-1; D: TRBD1; V: TRBV5-1; size: many
DNA: TGCGCCAGCAGCCCCGGGACATTGTTAGGAGATACGCAGTATTTT; CDR3: CASSPGTLLGDTQYF; J: TRBJ2-3; D: -; V: TRBV4-3; size: few
DNA: TGTGCCAGCAGCCCTAGCGGGAGGGCGAGGCAGTTCTTC; CDR3: CASSPSGRARQFF; J: TRBJ2-1; D: TRBD2; V: TRBV7-7; size: few
DNA: TGTGCCAGCAGTTACTCGACCTCGGGACAACGCACAGGGCCGCAGTATTTT; CDR3: CASSYSTSGQRTGPQYF; J: TRBJ2-3; D: -; V: TRBV6-2/TRBV6-3; size: -
DNA: TGTGCCAGTCGACTAGCCTCTCCCGCCAGCGAGCAGTACTTC; CDR3: CASRLASPASEQYF; J: TRBJ2-7; D: TRBD2; V: TRBV6-2/TRBV6-3; size: -
DNA: TGTGCCAGCAGCTTCTCTTGGAGTATGTACAATGAGCAGTTCTTC; CDR3: CASSFSWSMYNEQFF; J: TRBJ2-1; D: -; V: TRBV7-3; size: few
DNA: TGTGCCAGCAGCTTATCGGGGAGAGGGGTCGCGGAGCTGTTTTTT; CDR3: CASSLSGRGVAELFF; J: TRBJ2-2; D: -; V: TRBV7-2; size: -
DNA: TGTGCCAGTAGTGAGGTGGGGCGCACAGATACGCAGTATTTT; CDR3: CASSEVGRTDTQYF; J: TRBJ2-3; D: -; V: TRBV19; size: few
DNA: TGTGCCTGGAGTGTACCCCGGTCTACCACAGATACGCAGTATTTT; CDR3: CAWSVPRSTTDTQYF; J: TRBJ2-3; D: -; V: TRBV30; size: -
DNA: TGTGCCAGCTCCTCTTTTTCCAATGAGCAGTTCTTC; CDR3: CASSSFSNEQFF; J: TRBJ2-1; D: -; V: TRBV5-5; size: few
DNA: TGTGCCAGCAAACTACCGGGACAGGGGTACTACGAGCAGTACTTC; CDR3: CASKLPGQGYYEQYF; J: TRBJ2-7; D: TRBD1; V: TRBV12-3/TRBV12-4; size: few
DNA: TGCAGTGGAACTAGCGGGAGGACCCAAGAGACCCAGTACTTC; CDR3: CSGTSGRTQETQYF; J: TRBJ2-5; D: TRBD2; V: TRBV20-1; size: few
DNA: TGCGCCAGCAGCTACGAGCAGACGAGCTCCTACAATGAGCAGTTCTTC; CDR3: CASSYEQTSSYNEQFF; J: TRBJ2-1; D: -; V: TRBV5-1; size: few
DNA: TGTGCCAGCAGCCACCCGACTCTAGCGGGAAATTTCAATGAGCAGTTCTTC; CDR3: CASSHPTLAGNFNEQFF; J: TRBJ2-1; D: TRBD2; V: TRBV16; size: few
DNA: TGTGCCAGCAGCTTAGCCCAAACCGGGACTTACAACACAGATACGCAGTATTTT; CDR3: CASSLAQTGTYNTDTQYF; J: TRBJ2-3; D: -; V: TRBV7-2; size: -
DNA: TGTGCCATCAGTACAGCCGGACAGGGTTCCTACAATGAGCAGTTCTTC; CDR3: CAISTAGQGSYNEQFF; J: TRBJ2-1; D: TRBD1; V: TRBV10-3; size: -
DNA: TGTGCCAGCAGCTCGCGAATCTACAATGAGCAGTTCTTC; CDR3: CASSSRIYNEQFF; J: TRBJ2-1; D: -; V: TRBV7-2; size: few
DNA: TGCAGTGCTAGGGGCCCTCCGGCCCACGAGCAGTACTTC; CDR3: CSARGPPAHEQYF; J: TRBJ2-7; D: -; V: TRBV20-1; size: few
DNA: TGTGCCAGCAGCTTGAGCACGGGAATTGAGTACTTC; CDR3: CASSLSTGIEYF; J: TRBJ2-5; D: -; V: TRBV5-6; size: -
DNA: TGCGCCAGCAGCTTCCAGACAGAAGAGACCCAGTACTTC; CDR3: CASSFQTEETQYF; J: TRBJ2-5; D: -; V: TRBV5-1; size: many
DNA: TGTGCCAGCAGCCCGATAGGACAGGGATACTACGAGCAGTACTTC; CDR3: CASSPIGQGYYEQYF; J: TRBJ2-7; D: TRBD1; V: TRBV12-3/TRBV12-4; size: -
DNA: TGTGCCAGCTCACCACCTGTTAGCCCCAAGGCCCGGGAGCTGTTTTTT; CDR3: CASSPPVSPKARELFF; J: TRBJ2-2; D: -; V: TRBV18; size: -
DNA: TGCAGCGGGGGGACAGGGATGGGTGAGCAGTACTTC; CDR3: CSGGTGMGEQYF; J: TRBJ2-7; D: TRBD1; V: TRBV29-1; size: -
DNA: TGTGCCTGGAGTGTACTTAGGGATACGCAGTATTTT; CDR3: CAWSVLRDTQYF; J: TRBJ2-3; D: -; V: TRBV30; size: few
DNA: TGCAGTGCTAGAGATAAAACGAACTACGAGCAGTACTTC; CDR3: CSARDKTNYEQYF; J: TRBJ2-7; D: -; V: TRBV20-1; size: few
DNA: TGTGCCAGCAGCCCCGCTTCCGGACAATACGAGCAGTACTTC; CDR3: CASSPASGQYEQYF; J: TRBJ2-7; D: -; V: TRBV7-2; size: few
DNA: TGTGCCAGCAGCTTACAGTCGAAGTCGTATGGCTACACCTTC; CDR3: CASSLQSKSYGYTF; J: TRBJ1-2; D: -; V: TRBV7-9; size: few
DNA: TGTGCCAGCAGCTCGGGACAACCCCCTTACGAGCAGTACTTC; CDR3: CASSSGQPPYEQYF; J: TRBJ2-7; D: -; V: TRBV7-2; size: -
DNA: TGCAGTGCTAGAGGGACTAGCGGGAGAACGGCAGATACGCAGTATTTT; CDR3: CSARGTSGRTADTQYF; J: TRBJ2-3; D: TRBD2; V: TRBV20-1; size: few
DNA: TGCGCCAGCAGCAAACAGGGGGCTGGGTCCTACAATGAGCAGTTCTTC; CDR3: CASSKQGAGSYNEQFF; J: TRBJ2-1; D: TRBD1; V: TRBV5-1; size: few
DNA: TGTGCCAGCAGCTCGGGACTAGCGGGAGGCGGCAATGAGCAGTTCTTC; CDR3: CASSSGLAGGGNEQFF; J: TRBJ2-1; D: TRBD2; V: TRBV7-7; size: -
DNA: TGCGCCAGCAGCTTGCGACTTGGGAGCTCCAATGAGCAGTTCTTC; CDR3: CASSLRLGSSNEQFF; J: TRBJ2-1; D: -; V: TRBV5-1; size: few
DNA: TGTGCCAGCAAAAGGGACAGGATGCCTTTAGATACGCAGTATTTT; CDR3: CASKRDRMPLDTQYF; J: TRBJ2-3; D: TRBD1; V: TRBV2; size: few
DNA: TGTGCCACCAGTGTTCCCACGCCTCACAAGGTCGGGGAGCAGTTCTTC; CDR3: CATSVPTPHKVGEQFF; J: TRBJ2-1; D: -; V: TRBV24-1; size: few
DNA: TGTGCCAGCAGCCAAGCCTACCGGGACTTCTCCTACAATGAGCAGTTCTTC; CDR3: CASSQAYRDFSYNEQFF; J: TRBJ2-1; D: -; V: TRBV4-2; size: few
DNA: TGTGCCAGCAAAACAAATGGGGGAGGTAGGAGCAATCAGCCCCAGCATTTT; CDR3: CASKTNGGGRSNQPQHF; J: TRBJ1-5; D: -; V: TRBV25-1; size: -
DNA: TGCGCCAGCAGCCGCGAGTCGGACAGAGCGACAGATACGCAGTATTTT; CDR3: CASSRESDRATDTQYF; J: TRBJ2-3; D: -; V: TRBV4-3; size: few
DNA: TGTGCCAGCTCACCACCGAGGACTAGCGGAATACAGTACTTC; CDR3: CASSPPRTSGIQYF; J: TRBJ2-7; D: TRBD2; V: TRBV18; size: -
DNA: TGCGCCAGCAGTCCGACTAGCGGGTGGGACTACGAGCAGTACTTC; CDR3: CASSPTSGWDYEQYF; J: TRBJ2-7; D: TRBD2; V: TRBV5-1; size: -
DNA: TGCGCCAGCAGCTTGGCCATGGGCGGCACCTACAGGGCCCAGTACTTC; CDR3: CASSLAMGGTYRAQYF; J: TRBJ2-5; D: -; V: TRBV5-1; size: few
DNA: TGCAGCGTCTGTCCCGGGAGCTACGAGCAGTACTTC; CDR3: CSVCPGSYEQYF; J: TRBJ2-7; D: -; V: TRBV29-1; size: -
DNA: TGTGCCAGCAGTCAGAGTGGCACTAGCGGGGGATACACAGATACGCAGTATTTT; CDR3: CASSQSGTSGGYTDTQYF; J: TRBJ2-3; D: TRBD2; V: TRBV5-4; size: few
DNA: TGCGCCAGCAGCCAAGAGCCAGCGGGGTGGTACGAGCAGTACTTC; CDR3: CASSQEPAGWYEQYF; J: TRBJ2-7; D: TRBD2; V: TRBV4-3; size: -